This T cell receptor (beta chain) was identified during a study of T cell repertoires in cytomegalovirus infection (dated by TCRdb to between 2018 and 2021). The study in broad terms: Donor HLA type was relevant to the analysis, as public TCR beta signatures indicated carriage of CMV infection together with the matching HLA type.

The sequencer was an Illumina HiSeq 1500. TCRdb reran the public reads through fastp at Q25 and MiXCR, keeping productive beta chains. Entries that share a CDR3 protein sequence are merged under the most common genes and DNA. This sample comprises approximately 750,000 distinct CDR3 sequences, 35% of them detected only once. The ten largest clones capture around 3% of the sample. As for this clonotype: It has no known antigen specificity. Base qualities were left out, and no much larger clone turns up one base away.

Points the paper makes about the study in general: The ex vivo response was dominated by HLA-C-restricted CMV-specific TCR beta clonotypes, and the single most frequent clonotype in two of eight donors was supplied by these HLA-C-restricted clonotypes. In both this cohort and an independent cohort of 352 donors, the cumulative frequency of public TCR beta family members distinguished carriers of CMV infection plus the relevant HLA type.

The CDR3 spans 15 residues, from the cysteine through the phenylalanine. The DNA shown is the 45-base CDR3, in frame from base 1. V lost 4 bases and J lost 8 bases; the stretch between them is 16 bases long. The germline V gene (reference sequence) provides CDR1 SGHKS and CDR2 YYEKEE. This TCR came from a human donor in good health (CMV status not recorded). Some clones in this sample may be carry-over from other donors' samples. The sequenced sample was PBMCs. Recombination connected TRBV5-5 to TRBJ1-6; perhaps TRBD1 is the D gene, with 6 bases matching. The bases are TGTGCCAGCAGCACAGGGCCCGGACGCGATTCACCCCTCCACTTT. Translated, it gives CASSTGPGRDSPLHF. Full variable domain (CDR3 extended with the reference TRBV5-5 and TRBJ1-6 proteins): DAGVTQSPTHLIKTRGQQVTLRCSPISGHKSVSWYQQVLGQGPQFIFQYYEKEERGRGNFPDRFSARQFPNYSSELNVNALLLGDSALYLCASSTGPGRDSPLHFGNGTRLTVT.